What follows are 11 T cell receptor beta chains derived from one specimen sequenced in a study of siplizumab effects on memory and regulatory T cells. Assay used: immunoSEQ multiplex PCR; TCRdb lists only in-frame clones, some missing. The sample includes about 97,000 clones, roughly nine tenths of them seen just once. Sequencing was performed on CD4+ T cells sorted from blood. These receptors originate from a human donor in good health.

The chain employs TRBV7-9 and TRBJ1-2, with 7 bases aligning to TRBD1. Germline V gene data show CDR1 as SEHNR and CDR2 as FQNEAQ (reference sequence). This CDR3 is built from 15 residues. Unmatched junction bases numbered 8, after V lost 5 bases and J lost 2 bases. CDR3 nucleotide sequence: TGTGCCAGCAGCCTACAGACAGGGTTAAACTATGGCTACACCTTC. Its protein product is CASSLQTGLNYGYTF.

Points on this clone: Other DNA sequences in the sample encode the same CDR3. The chain is built from TRBV5-1 and TRBJ2-5; 7 nucleotides match TRBD1. Losses at the gene ends were 4 bases for V and 1 base for J; bases not matched to a gene: 4. The CDR3 is 14 amino acids. Germline-derived CDR1 and CDR2 are SGHRS and YFSETQ. CDR3 in amino acids: CASSPGTAQETQYF. CDR3 bases: TGCGCCAGCAGCCCGGGGACAGCCCAAGAGACCCAGTACTTC. The whole variable domain, filled in from reference TRBV5-1 and TRBJ2-5, reads KAGVTQTPRYLIKTRGQQVTLSCSPISGHRSVSWYQQTPGQGLQFLFEYFSETQRNKGNFPGRFSGRQFSNSRSEMNVSTLELGDSALYLCASSPGTAQETQYFGPGTRLLVL.

In its sample, this clone was seen once. The chain recombines TRBV5-1 with TRBJ2-7, with D possibly being TRBD2 (5 bases). The germline gives CDR1 SGHRS, CDR2 YFSETQ. This CDR3 comprises 14 residues. The ends were cut back, 1 base at V and 0 bases at J, with 8 bases in the middle. The chain's CDR3 is CASSLRGPSYEQYF. In DNA, the CDR3 is TGCGCCAGCAGCTTGAGAGGGCCCTCCTACGAGCAGTACTTC.

V and J are TRBV30 and TRBJ2-2; TRBD2 matches at 11 bases. The CDR3 runs 18 residues. The germline CDR1 and CDR2 sequences are GTSNPN and SVGIG (reference sequence). With V trimmed by 2 bases and J by 2 bases, 10 bases remained unmatched. The DNA for the CDR3 is TGTGCCTGGAGTAAAAGGGCTAGCGGGAGGTCTAACACCGGGGAGCTGTTTTTT. Translating it yields CAWSKRASGRSNTGELFF.

The V call is TRBV5-1, the J call TRBJ2-3, with D unresolved. V gave up 2 bases and J gave up 4 bases, with 8 bases separating them. Germline CDR1 SGHRS, CDR2 YFSETQ. CDR3 length: 13 residues. CDR3 DNA: TGCGCCAGCAGCTTATTGGATCCAGATACGCAGTATTTT. The encoded protein is CASSLLDPDTQYF.

V gene TRBV5-1 combines with J gene TRBJ1-4; D gene ambiguous. Between the trimmed V and J ends, which lost 3 bases and 7 bases, there was a span of 16 bases. The germline V gene has CDR1 SGHRS and CDR2 YFSETQ. CDR3 length: 15 amino acids. The chain's CDR3 is CASSSRPESGEKLFF. As DNA, the CDR3 is TGCGCCAGCAGCTCCCGACCCGAGTCGGGTGAAAAACTGTTTTTT.

The chain couples TRBV7-2 to TRBJ2-5; the D gene could be TRBD1 or TRBD2 (6 bases each). Trimming pared 5 bases from V and 4 bases from J, leaving 14 bases between. Germline CDR1 is SGHTA and CDR2 is FQGNSA. The CDR3 spans 14 residues. The CDR3 bases are TGTGCCAGCAGCCCGAGACGGGGGCTAGAGACCCAGTACTTC. Translating gives CASSPRRGLETQYF.

The chain has TRBV19 and TRBJ1-2; D possibly corresponds to TRBD1 (5 bases). The CDR3 loop spans 14 amino acids. Germline-derived CDR1 and CDR2 are LNHDA and SQIVND (reference sequence). The V gene lost 3 bases and the J gene lost 1 base, with 9 bases spanning the gap. Written as DNA, the CDR3 is TGTGCCAGTAGTATCAGGGATTTTAACTATGGCTACACCTTC. Residues: CASSIRDFNYGYTF.

This clone was seen just once. V gene TRBV6-1 combines with J gene TRBJ1-5, with a tentative D call TRBD1 (5 bases). The V gene's germline CDR1 is MNHNS and CDR2 SASEGT. Between the trimmed V and J ends, which lost 3 bases and 5 bases, there was a span of 17 bases. This CDR3 spans 16 amino acids. CDR3 in DNA: TGTGCCAGCAGTGACCTAAGAACGTCAGGGCATCAGCCCCAGCATTTT. It is translated as CASSDLRTSGHQPQHF.

About this clone: The junction departs from the called germline gene at one end, perhaps through a read error. This rearrangement joins TRBV7-2 to TRBJ2-7; D is unclear. Germline loops: CDR1 SGHTA, CDR2 FQGNSA. The CDR3 runs to 12 residues. The CDR3 DNA reads as TGTGCCAGCAGCTTAGATTATTTTGGGGTGGCATTC. Translating it yields CASSLDYFGVAF.

This clone was detected a few times. This chain connects TRBV5-1 to TRBJ2-5; 10 bases line up with TRBD2. V gave up 0 bases and J gave up 5 bases; unmatched junction bases: 10. The CDR3 extends over 17 amino acids. Germline-derived CDR1 and CDR2 are SGHRS and YFSETQ. The CDR3 loop is CASSLDGAGGVGETQYF. The CDR3 region has the DNA TGCGCCAGCAGCTTGGACGGAGCGGGAGGGGTTGGCGAGACCCAGTACTTC.